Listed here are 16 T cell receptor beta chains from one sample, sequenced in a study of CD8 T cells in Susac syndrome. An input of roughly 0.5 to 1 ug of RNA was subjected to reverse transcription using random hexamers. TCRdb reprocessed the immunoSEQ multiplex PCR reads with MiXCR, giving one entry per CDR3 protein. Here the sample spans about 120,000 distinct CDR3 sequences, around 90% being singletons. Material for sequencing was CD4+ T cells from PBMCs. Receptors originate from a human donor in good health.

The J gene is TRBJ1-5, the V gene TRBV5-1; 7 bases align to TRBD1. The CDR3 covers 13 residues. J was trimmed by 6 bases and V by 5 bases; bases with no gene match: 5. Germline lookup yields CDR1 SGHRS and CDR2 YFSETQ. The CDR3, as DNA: TGCGCCAGCAGTAGACAGGGTGGTCAGCCCCAGCATTTT. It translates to CASSRQGGQPQHF. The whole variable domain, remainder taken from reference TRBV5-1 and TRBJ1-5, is KAGVTQTPRYLIKTRGQQVTLSCSPISGHRSVSWYQQTPGQGLQFLFEYFSETQRNKGNFPGRFSGRQFSNSRSEMNVSTLELGDSALYLCASSRQGGQPQHFGDGTRLSIL.

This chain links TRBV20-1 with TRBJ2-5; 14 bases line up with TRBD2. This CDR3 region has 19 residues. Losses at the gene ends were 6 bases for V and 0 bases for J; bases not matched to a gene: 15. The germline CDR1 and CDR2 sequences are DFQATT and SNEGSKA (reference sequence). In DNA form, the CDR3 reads TGCAGTGCCAGCCTCCCCGGGACTAGCGGGGGCCCCAACCAAGAGACCCAGTACTTC. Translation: CSASLPGTSGGPNQETQYF.

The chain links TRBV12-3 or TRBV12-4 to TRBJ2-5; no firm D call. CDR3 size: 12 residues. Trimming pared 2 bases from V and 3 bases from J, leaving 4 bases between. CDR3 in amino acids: CASSLPKETQYF. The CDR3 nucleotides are TGTGCCAGCAGTTTACCGAAAGAGACCCAGTACTTC.

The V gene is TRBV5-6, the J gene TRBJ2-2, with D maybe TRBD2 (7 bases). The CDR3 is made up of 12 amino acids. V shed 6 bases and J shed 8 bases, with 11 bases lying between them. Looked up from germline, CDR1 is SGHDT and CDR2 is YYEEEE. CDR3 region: CASTRGPGELFF. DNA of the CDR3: TGTGCCAGCACGCGGGGGCCGGGGGAGCTGTTTTTT.

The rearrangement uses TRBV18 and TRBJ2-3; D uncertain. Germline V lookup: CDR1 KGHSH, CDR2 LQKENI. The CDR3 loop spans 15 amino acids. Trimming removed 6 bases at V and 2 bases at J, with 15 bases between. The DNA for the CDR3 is TGTGCCAGCTCTCCCGACGGCTACACCACAGATACGCAGTATTTT. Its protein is CASSPDGYTTDTQYF.

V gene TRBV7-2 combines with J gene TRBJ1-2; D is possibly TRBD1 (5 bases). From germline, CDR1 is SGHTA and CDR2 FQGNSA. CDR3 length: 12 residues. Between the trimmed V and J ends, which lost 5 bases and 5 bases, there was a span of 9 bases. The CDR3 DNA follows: TGTGCCAGCAGCGGATCAGGGTATGGCTACACCTTC. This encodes CASSGSGYGYTF. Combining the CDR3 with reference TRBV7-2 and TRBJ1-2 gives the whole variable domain GAGVSQSPSNKVTEKGKDVELRCDPISGHTALYWYRQSLGQGLEFLIYFQGNSAPDKSGLPSDRFSAERTGGSVSTLTIQRTQQEDSAVYLCASSGSGYGYTFGSGTRLTVV.

The CDR3 sequence: CASRADRGREKLFF. CDR3 in DNA: TGTGCCAGCAGAGCAGACAGGGGAAGGGAAAAACTGTTTTTT. The chain is built from TRBV7-2 and TRBJ1-4, with 8 bases lining up with TRBD1. This CDR3 is built from 14 residues. CDR1 is SGHTA and CDR2 is FQGNSA in the germline V gene. The V and J ends lost 6 bases and 8 bases, in that order; junction bases with no gene match: 8.

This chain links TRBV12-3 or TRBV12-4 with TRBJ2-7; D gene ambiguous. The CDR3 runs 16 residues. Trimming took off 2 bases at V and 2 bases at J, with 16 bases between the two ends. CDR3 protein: CASSLYLADTPYEQYF. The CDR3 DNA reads TGTGCCAGCAGTTTATACTTGGCGGATACGCCCTACGAGCAGTACTTC.

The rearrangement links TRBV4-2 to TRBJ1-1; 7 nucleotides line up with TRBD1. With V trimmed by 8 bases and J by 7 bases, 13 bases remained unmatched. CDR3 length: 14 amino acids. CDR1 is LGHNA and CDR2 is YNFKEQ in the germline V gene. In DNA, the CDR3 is TGTGCCAGCTCGGGGGGGGAGGGGGCAAATGAAGCTTTCTTT. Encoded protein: CASSGGEGANEAFF.

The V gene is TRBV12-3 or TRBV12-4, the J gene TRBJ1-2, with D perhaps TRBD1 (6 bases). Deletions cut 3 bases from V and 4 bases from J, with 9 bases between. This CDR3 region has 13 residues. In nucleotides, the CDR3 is TGTGCCAGCAGTTTCCCGGACAGCTATGGCTACACCTTC. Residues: CASSFPDSYGYTF.

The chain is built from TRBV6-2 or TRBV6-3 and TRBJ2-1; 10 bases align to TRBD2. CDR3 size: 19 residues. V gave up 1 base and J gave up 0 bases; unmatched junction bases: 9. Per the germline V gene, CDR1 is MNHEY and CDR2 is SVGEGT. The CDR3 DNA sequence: TGTGCCAGCAGTTACTTACGAATAACTAGCGGGGTCTCCTACAATGAGCAGTTCTTC. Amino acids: CASSYLRITSGVSYNEQFF.

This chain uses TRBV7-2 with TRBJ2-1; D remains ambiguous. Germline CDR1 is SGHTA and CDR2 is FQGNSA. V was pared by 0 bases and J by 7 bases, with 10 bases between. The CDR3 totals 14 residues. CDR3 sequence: CASSLAGTWNEQFF. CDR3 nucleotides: TGTGCCAGCAGCTTAGCTGGAACGTGGAATGAGCAGTTCTTC.

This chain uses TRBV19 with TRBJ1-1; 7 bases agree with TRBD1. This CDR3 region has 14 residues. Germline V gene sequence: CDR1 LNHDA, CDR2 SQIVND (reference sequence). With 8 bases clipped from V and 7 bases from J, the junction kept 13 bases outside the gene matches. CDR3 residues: CASFPPGQLYEAFF. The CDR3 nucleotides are TGTGCCAGTTTCCCCCCGGGACAGCTCTATGAAGCTTTCTTT.

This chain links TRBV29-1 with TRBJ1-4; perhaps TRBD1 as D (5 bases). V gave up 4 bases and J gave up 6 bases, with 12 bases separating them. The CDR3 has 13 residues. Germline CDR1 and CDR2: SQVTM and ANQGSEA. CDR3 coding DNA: TGCAGCGTTGGGGCGGCGGGGGATGAAAAACTGTTTTTT. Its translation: CSVGAAGDEKLFF.

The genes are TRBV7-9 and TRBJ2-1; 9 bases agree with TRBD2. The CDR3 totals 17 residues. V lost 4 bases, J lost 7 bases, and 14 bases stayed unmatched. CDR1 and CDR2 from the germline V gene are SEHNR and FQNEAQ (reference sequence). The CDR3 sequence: CASSSNSVAGVGNEQFF. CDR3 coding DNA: TGTGCCAGCAGCTCGAATTCGGTAGCGGGGGTGGGAAATGAGCAGTTCTTC.

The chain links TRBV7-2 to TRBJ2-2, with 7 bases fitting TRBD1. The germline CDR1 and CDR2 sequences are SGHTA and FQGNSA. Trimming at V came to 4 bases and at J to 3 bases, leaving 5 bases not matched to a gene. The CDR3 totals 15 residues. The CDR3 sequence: CASSSRQGYTGELFF. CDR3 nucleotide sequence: TGTGCCAGCAGCTCCCGACAGGGCTACACCGGGGAGCTGTTTTTT.